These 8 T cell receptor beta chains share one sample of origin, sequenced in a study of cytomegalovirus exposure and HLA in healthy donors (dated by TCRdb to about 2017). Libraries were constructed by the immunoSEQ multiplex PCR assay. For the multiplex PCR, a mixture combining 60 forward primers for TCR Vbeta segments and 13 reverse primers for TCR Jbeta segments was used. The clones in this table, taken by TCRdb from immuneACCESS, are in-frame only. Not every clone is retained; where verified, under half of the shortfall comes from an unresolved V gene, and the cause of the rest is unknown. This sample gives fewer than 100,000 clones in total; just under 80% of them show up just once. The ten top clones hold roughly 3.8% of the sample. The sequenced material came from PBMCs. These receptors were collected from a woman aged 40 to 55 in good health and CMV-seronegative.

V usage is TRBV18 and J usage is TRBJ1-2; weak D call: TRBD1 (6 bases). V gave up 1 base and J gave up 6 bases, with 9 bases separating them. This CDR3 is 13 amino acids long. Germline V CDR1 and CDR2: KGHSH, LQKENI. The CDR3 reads CASSPQGENGYTF. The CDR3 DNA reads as TGTGCCAGCTCACCACAGGGGGAGAATGGCTACACCTTC.

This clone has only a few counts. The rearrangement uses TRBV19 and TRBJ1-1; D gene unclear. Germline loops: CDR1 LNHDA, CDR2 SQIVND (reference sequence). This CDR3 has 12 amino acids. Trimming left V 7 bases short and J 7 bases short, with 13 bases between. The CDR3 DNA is TGTGCCAGTAACCCCCGCTCGGGTGAAGCTTTCTTT. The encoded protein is CASNPRSGEAFF.

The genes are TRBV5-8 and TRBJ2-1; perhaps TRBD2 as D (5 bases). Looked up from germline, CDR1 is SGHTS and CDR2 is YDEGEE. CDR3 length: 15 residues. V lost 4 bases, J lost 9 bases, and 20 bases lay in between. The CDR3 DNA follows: TGTGCCAGCAGCCCAGGAGGTCTTGTCGCAATTGAGCAGTTCTTC. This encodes CASSPGGLVAIEQFF.

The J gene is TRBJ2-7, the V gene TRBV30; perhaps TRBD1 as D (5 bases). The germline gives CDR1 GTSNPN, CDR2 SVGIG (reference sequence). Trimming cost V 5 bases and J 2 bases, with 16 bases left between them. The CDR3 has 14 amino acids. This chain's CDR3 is CAWRPRGLPYEQYF. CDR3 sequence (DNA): TGTGCCTGGCGACCTAGGGGCCTTCCCTACGAGCAGTACTTC.

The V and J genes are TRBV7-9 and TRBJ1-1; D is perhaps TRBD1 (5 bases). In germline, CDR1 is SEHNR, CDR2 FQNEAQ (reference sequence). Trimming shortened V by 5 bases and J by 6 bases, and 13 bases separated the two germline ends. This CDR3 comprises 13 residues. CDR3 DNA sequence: TGTGCCAGCAGCCTCGCGGGGGGACCTGAAGCTTTCTTT. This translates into CASSLAGGPEAFF.

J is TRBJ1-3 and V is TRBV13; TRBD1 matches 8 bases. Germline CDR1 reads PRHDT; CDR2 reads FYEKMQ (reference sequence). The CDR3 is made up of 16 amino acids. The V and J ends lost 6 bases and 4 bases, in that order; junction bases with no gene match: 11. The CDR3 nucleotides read TGTGCCAGCAGTTCCCCCCCGACAGGGGCAGGAAACACCATATATTTT. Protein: CASSSPPTGAGNTIYF.

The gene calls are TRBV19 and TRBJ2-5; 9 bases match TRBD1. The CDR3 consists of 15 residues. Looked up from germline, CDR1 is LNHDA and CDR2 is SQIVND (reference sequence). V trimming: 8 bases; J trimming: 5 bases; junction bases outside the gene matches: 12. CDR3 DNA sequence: TGTGCCAGTTCCACAGGGGGCGCTTCTCTGGAGACCCAGTACTTC. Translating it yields CASSTGGASLETQYF. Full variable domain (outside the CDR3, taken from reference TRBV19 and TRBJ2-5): DGGITQSPKYLFRKEGQNVTLSCEQNLNHDAMYWYRQDPGQGLRLIYYSQIVNDFQKGDIAEGYSVSREKKESFPLTVTSAQKNPTAFYLCASSTGGASLETQYFGPGTRLLVL.

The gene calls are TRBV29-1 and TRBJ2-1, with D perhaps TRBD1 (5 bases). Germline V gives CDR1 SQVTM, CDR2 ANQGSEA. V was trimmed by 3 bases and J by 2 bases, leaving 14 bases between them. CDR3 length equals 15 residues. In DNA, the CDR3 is TGCAGCGTTGAGGGGCTCTCCGGCGCCTACAATGAGCAGTTCTTC. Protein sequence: CSVEGLSGAYNEQFF.